This TCR beta chain is from a study of control samples from healthy donors and cancer patients. TCRdb's copy holds only in-frame clones and misses some; the assay was immunoSEQ multiplex PCR. The table shows 150,000 to 200,000 clones, with more than 80% occurring only once. The CDR3 is 16 residues long. Germline V gene sequence: CDR1 SEHNR, CDR2 FQNEAQ (reference sequence). The V gene end was trimmed by 3 bases and the J gene end by 0 bases; junction bases not matched to a gene: 5. The chain couples TRBV7-9 to TRBJ1-3; 7 bases are shared with TRBD1. The receptor comes from a man aged 25-40 years in good health. The specimen was blood. This chain's CDR3 is CASSLGGQTSGNTIYF. CDR3 nucleotide sequence: TGTGCCAGCAGCTTGGGGGGACAGACCTCTGGAAACACCATATATTTT.